The rows below give T cell receptor beta chains drawn from one sample of a study of T cell repertoires in cytomegalovirus infection. TCRdb analysed the reads with MiXCR anew, one entry per CDR3 protein. The data hold around 630,000 distinct CDR3 sequences, with around 24% observed a single time. Sequenced sample: CD8+ T cells from PBMCs. These receptors all come from a human donor in good health (CMV status not recorded). Some clones in this sample may be carry-over from other donors' samples. CDR3s include the opening cysteine and the closing phenylalanine or tryptophan. The order of the fields is V gene, CDR3 protein.

V gene: TRBV20-1; CDR3 protein: CSANLVNSYNEQFF
V gene: TRBV6-1; CDR3 protein: CASSGSKGPRTDTQYF
V gene: TRBV28; CDR3 protein: CASSPRGGETGELFF
V gene: TRBV2; CDR3 protein: CASLQGDSNQPQHF
V gene: TRBV4-3; CDR3 protein: CASSRTGQLNEKLFF
V gene: TRBV7-8; CDR3 protein: CASTEGQGNTEAFF
V gene: TRBV6-5; CDR3 protein: CASSYGRVNQPQHF
V gene: TRBV13; CDR3 protein: CASTIRQGLLGNSPLHF
V gene: TRBV7-2; CDR3 protein: CASSLTGLAGGPMNTGELFF
V gene: TRBV6-5; CDR3 protein: CASSGQGYGSPLHF
V gene: TRBV20-1; CDR3 protein: CSARDGQGGVGSYNEQFF
V gene: TRBV7-8; CDR3 protein: CASSLARSGNGYTF
V gene: TRBV7-8; CDR3 protein: CASSYRDYRYNEQFF
V gene: TRBV15; CDR3 protein: CPTSRWTEQETQYF
V gene: TRBV5-6; CDR3 protein: CASNQGSTEAFF
V gene: TRBV14; CDR3 protein: CASSPPRDRTFSGANVLTF
V gene: TRBV7-6; CDR3 protein: CASTHSGPGELFF
V gene: TRBV6-2/TRBV6-3; CDR3 protein: CASSYSSGKHGTDTQYF
V gene: TRBV4-1; CDR3 protein: CASSQSRVLNTEAFF
V gene: TRBV12-3/TRBV12-4; CDR3 protein: CASSRGSGSEQYF
V gene: TRBV28; CDR3 protein: CASVRQGQKIYGYTF
V gene: TRBV7-2; CDR3 protein: CASTVNWNTEAFF
V gene: TRBV27; CDR3 protein: CASSLTSQGETQYF
V gene: TRBV28; CDR3 protein: CASSLETYSYNEQFF
V gene: TRBV7-9; CDR3 protein: CASSSLDYHNEQFF
V gene: TRBV28; CDR3 protein: CASSPLWGSNSNQPQHF
V gene: TRBV7-9; CDR3 protein: CASSSLGQGVTGELFF
V gene: TRBV12-3/TRBV12-4; CDR3 protein: CASSYKAGYTEAFF
V gene: TRBV25-1; CDR3 protein: CASSEFGSRNTIYF
V gene: TRBV10-3; CDR3 protein: CANLLVEETQYF
V gene: TRBV6-6; CDR3 protein: CASKRGDREEETQYF
V gene: TRBV19; CDR3 protein: CASSIDETSSSYNEQFF